This TCR beta chain appears in the sequencing data of a study of TIL therapy for anti-PD-1-resistant metastatic lung cancer. Study context: Tumor harvest preceded PD-1/PD-L1 blockade, followed by nivolumab treatment. Median tumor mutation burden was roughly 1.5 mutations per megabase.

Study results and limitations: Infused TIL clonotypes partially replaced the baseline blood repertoire, then decayed over months.

As concerns this clone: Its antigen is still unknown. Other DNA sequences from this sample encode an identical CDR3 as well.

The time point here: pre-treatment sample, taken before nivolumab and TIL therapy. The immunoSEQ assay was v3. Clones were read by immunoSEQ multiplex PCR, and TCRdb kept only the in-frame ones, dropping some. The sample holds 20,000 to 25,000 clones, about 71% seen once. Germline V gene lookup returns CDR1 SGHRS and CDR2 YFSETQ. The CDR3 loop spans 14 amino acids. Trimming removed 0 bases at V and 0 bases at J, with 6 bases between. The receptor was derived from a person aged 25 to 80 with non-small cell lung cancer. Sequencing used blood, obtained at baseline. The rearrangement joins TRBV5-1 to TRBJ1-2, with D uncertain. The CDR3 is CASSLETPNYGYTF. CDR3 in DNA: TGCGCCAGCAGCTTGGAGACTCCTAACTATGGCTACACCTTC.